This T cell receptor (beta chain) was profiled in a study of a mutant IDH1 vaccine in newly diagnosed glioma. Study information: The timing of visit V12 was week 35, and that of visit V13 was week 47.

The V gene end was trimmed by 1 base and the J gene end by 2 bases; junction bases not matched to a gene: 6. The germline V gene has CDR1 SGHRS and CDR2 YFSETQ. The CDR3 extends over 16 amino acids. Overall study results and limits: Pseudoprogression seemingly bore no relation to changes in top peripheral T cell clonotypes.

Profiled with immunoSEQ multiplex PCR; TCRdb holds only in-frame clones, not every one. The data contain over 60,000 clones, about four fifths of them singletons. As to this clone: No antigen is known for it.

Noted time point: week 35, safety follow-up. All doses held 300 ug of mutant IDH1 20-mer peptide, with topical imiquimod. This sequence originates from a man aged 40-50 years with glioma. This sequence joins TRBV5-1 and TRBJ2-3, with 8 bases identical to TRBD2. The sequencing used PBMCs, collected from a glioma patient whose treatment included an IDH1 peptide vaccine. CDR3 in DNA: TGCGCCAGCAGCTTGCTGGGACTAGTACCCACAGATACGCAGTATTTT. Protein: CASSLLGLVPTDTQYF.